This T cell receptor (beta chain) is drawn from a study of identical twins. Study-level points and caveats: For monozygotic twins, models underestimated out-of-frame TCR alpha sharing. Insertion counts were lower in abundant cord blood beta clonotypes, a trend that memory repertoires did not show.

In its sample, this clonotype was seen many times. Its antigen is currently unknown. A universal primer site was created by template switching, with the cDNA bearing unique molecular identifiers. TCRdb analysed the 5' RACE reads with MiXCR anew, one entry per CDR3 protein. The table shows under 400,000 distinct CDR3 sequences, with approximately 9.1% occurring only once. Every one of the donors was a healthy Caucasian. This CDR3 region has 11 residues. Germline CDR1 SGHAT, CDR2 FQNNGV. Trimming left V 2 bases short and J 9 bases short, with 5 bases between. The specimen was naive T cells sorted from blood. This TCR was recovered from a woman between 45 and 65 years old in good health. V gene TRBV11-2 combines with J gene TRBJ2-1; D call uncertain. Here the CDR3 DNA reads TGTGCCAGCAGCTTACACGGTGAGCAGTTCTTC. It is translated as CASSLHGEQFF.